This TCR beta chain came from a study of T cell changes during pregnancy in multiple sclerosis (dated by TCRdb to the late 2010s). For the wider study: The study looked at changes in the T cell repertoire across pregnancy in women with multiple sclerosis.

Note on this clone: Its antigen remains undetermined. It has no much larger one-base neighbor in the sample; base qualities were not kept.

Here V drops 6 bases and J drops 5 bases, and the junction holds 8 bases not matched to any gene. Per the germline V gene (reference sequence), LNHDA is the CDR1 and SQIVND is the CDR2. Its CDR3 holds 14 amino acids, cysteine through phenylalanine. Of all the DNA, just the CDR3 is kept, 42 bases in frame from base 1. To prepare the library, the immunoSEQ multiplex PCR assay was applied. TCRdb limited this immuneACCESS table to in-frame rearrangements with V and J called. A share of clones is missing; checked studies link under half to unresolved V genes, and the rest is unexplained. The sample has around 30,000 clones on record, 90% to 95% of them singletons. More than 5% of the sample is taken by the ten largest.

The sample here was CD8+ T cells from peripheral blood mononuclear cells, taken before pregnancy. The source is a female donor with multiple sclerosis, enrolled in a pregnancy study. In this chain, TRBV19 is recombined with TRBJ2-7; the central 9 bases match TRBD1. CDR3 protein: CASSLGTGPNEQYF. The DNA sequence is as follows: TGTGCCAGTAGCCTGGGGACAGGGCCCAACGAGCAGTACTTC.